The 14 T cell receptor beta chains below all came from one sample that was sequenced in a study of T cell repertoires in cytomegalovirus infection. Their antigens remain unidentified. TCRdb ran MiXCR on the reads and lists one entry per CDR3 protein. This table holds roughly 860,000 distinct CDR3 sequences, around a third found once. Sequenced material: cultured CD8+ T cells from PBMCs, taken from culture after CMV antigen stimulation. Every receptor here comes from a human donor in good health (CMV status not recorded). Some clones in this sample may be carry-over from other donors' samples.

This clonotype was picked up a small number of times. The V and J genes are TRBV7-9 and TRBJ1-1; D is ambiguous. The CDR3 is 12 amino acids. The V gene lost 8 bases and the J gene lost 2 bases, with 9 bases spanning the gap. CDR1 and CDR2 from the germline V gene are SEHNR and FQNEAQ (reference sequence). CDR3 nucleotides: TGTGCCAGCGTGGACGGAAACACTGAAGCTTTCTTT. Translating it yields CASVDGNTEAFF.

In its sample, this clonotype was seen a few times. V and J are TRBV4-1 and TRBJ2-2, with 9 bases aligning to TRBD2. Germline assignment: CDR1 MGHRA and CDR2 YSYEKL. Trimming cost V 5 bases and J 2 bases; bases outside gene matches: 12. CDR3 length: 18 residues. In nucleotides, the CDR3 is TGCGCCAGCAGCTCCATGTTGCGGGGGGGGCGAAACACCGGGGAGCTGTTTTTT. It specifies CASSSMLRGGRNTGELFF.

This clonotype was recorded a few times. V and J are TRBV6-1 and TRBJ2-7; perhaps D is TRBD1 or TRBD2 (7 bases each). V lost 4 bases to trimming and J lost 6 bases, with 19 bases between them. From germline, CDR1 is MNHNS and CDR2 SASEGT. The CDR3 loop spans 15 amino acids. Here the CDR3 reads CASSGGPGQRGEQYV. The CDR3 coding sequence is TGTGCCAGCAGTGGGGGCCCGGGACAGCGGGGCGAGCAGTACGTC.

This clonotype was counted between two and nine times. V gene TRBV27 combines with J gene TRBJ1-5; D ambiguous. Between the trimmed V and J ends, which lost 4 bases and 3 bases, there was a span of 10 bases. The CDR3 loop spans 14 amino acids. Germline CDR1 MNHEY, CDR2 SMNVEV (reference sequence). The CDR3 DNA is TGTGCCAGCAGTTCACACGGGGACAATCAGCCCCAGCATTTT. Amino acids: CASSSHGDNQPQHF.

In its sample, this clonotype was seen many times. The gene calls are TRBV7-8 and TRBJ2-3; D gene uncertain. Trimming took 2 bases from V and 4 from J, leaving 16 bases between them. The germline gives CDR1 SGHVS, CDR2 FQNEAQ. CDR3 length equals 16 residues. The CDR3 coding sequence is TGTGCCAGCAGCTTATTCCGGGTCCACCTTGCAGATACGCAGTATTTT. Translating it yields CASSLFRVHLADTQYF.

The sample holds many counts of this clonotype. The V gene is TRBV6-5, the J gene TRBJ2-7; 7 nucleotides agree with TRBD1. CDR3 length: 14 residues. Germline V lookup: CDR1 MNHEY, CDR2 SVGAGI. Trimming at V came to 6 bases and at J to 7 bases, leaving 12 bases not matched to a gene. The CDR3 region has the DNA TGTGCCAGCAGATCCGGGACAGCTAGTTTTGAGCAGTACTTC. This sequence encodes CASRSGTASFEQYF.

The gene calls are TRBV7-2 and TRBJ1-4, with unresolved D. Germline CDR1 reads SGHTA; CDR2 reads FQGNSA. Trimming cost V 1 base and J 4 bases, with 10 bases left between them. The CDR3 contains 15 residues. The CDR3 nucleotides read TGTGCCAGCAGCTTAGGCCCGTACGATAATGAAAAACTGTTTTTT. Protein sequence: CASSLGPYDNEKLFF.

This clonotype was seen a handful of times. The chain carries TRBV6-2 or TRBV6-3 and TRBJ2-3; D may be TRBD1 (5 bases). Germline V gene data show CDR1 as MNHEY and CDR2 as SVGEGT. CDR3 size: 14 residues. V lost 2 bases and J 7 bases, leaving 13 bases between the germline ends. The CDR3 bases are TGTGCCAGCAGTTACATAGGGGCCGAGTATACGCAGTATTTT. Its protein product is CASSYIGAEYTQYF.

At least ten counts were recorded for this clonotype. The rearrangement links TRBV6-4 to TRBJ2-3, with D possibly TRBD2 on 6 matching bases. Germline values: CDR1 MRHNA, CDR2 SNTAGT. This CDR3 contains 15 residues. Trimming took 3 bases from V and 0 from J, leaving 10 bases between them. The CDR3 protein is CASSESSGSTDTQYF. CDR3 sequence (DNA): TGTGCCAGCAGTGAGAGTAGCGGTAGCACAGATACGCAGTATTTT.

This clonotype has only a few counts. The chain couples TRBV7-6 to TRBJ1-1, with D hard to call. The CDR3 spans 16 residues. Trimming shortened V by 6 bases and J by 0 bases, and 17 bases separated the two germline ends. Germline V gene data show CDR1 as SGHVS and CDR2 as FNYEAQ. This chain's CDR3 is CASSGRVKELNTEAFF. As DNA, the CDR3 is TGTGCCAGCAGTGGTCGTGTCAAGGAATTGAACACTGAAGCTTTCTTT.

CDR3 bases: TGTGCCAGCAGCGTAGCTCAAGGGGACCTCTCTGGGGCCAACGTCCTGACTTTC. It translates to CASSVAQGDLSGANVLTF. The V and J genes are TRBV9 and TRBJ2-6; D may be TRBD1 or TRBD2 (5 bases each). This CDR3 has 18 residues. Germline V gene lookup returns CDR1 SGDLS and CDR2 YYNGEE. V was shortened by 0 bases and J by 0 bases, with 13 bases between the two germline ends.

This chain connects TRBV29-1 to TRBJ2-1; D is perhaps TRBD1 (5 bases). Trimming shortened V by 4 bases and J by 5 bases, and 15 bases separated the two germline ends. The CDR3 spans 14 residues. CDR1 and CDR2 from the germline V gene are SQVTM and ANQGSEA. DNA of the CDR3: TGCAGCGTTGGGGGTCCAGGGAACCACAATGAGCAGTTCTTC. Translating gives CSVGGPGNHNEQFF.

The CDR3 loop is CASSQGTVEAFF. The CDR3 DNA is TGCGCCAGCAGCCAGGGGACAGTAGAAGCTTTCTTT. This rearrangement joins TRBV4-1 to TRBJ1-1; 7 bases agree with TRBD1. The germline CDR1 and CDR2 sequences are MGHRA and YSYEKL. This CDR3 is built from 12 residues. Germline trimming cut 3 bases from V and 8 bases from J; bases unmatched to any gene: 3.

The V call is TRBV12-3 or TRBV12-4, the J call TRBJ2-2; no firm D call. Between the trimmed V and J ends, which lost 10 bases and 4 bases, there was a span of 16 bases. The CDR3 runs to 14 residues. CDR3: CATTLAPRTGELFF. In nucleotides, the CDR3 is TGTGCCACCACTTTAGCCCCCCGCACCGGGGAGCTGTTTTTT.